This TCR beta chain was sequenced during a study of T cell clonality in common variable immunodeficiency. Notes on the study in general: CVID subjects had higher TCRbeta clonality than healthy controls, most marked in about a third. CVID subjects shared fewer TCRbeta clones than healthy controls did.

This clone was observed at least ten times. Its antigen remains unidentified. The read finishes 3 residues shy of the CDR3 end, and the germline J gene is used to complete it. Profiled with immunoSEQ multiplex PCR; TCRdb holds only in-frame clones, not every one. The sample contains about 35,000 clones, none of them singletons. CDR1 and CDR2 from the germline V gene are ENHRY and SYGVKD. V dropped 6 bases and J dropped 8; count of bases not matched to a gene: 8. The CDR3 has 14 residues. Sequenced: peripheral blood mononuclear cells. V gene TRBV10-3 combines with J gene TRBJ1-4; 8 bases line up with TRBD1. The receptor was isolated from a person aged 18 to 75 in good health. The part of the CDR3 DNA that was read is TGTGCCATCAGCCCAAAGACAGGGGCAGAAAAA. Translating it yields CAISPKTGAEK. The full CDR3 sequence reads CAISPKTGAEKLFF.